This TCR beta chain stems from a study of T cell changes during pregnancy in multiple sclerosis. Germline CDR1 SGHRS, CDR2 YFSETQ. The V and J ends lost 0 bases and 4 bases respectively, with 8 bases between them. The CDR3 has 13 amino acids. TCRdb keeps only in-frame clones here, not all; method: immunoSEQ multiplex PCR. Among 35,000 to 45,000 clones listed, 70% to 90% were seen once. This specimen was CD4+ T cells from peripheral blood mononuclear cells, taken after pregnancy. The clonotype comes from a female donor with multiple sclerosis, enrolled in a pregnancy study. This chain connects TRBV5-1 to TRBJ2-7; no clear D. For the CDR3, the DNA is TGCGCCAGCAGCTTGGATTCGGGTTACGAGCAGTACTTC. Translated: CASSLDSGYEQYF.